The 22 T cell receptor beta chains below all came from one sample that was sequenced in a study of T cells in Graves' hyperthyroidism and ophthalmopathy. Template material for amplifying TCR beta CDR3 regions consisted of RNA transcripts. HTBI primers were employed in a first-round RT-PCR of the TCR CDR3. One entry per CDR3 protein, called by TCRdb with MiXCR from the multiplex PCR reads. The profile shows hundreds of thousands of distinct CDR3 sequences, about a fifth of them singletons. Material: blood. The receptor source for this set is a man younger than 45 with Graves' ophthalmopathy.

As DNA, the CDR3 is TGTGCCAGCAGCTTGGGTTACAGGCCGAATGAGCAGTTCTTC. Its protein product is CASSLGYRPNEQFF. This sequence joins TRBV5-6 and TRBJ2-1; a weak D match, TRBD1 (5 bases). CDR1 and CDR2 (germline): SGHDT, YYEEEE. This CDR3 region has 14 residues. V lost 0 bases and J 7 bases, leaving 11 bases between the germline ends.

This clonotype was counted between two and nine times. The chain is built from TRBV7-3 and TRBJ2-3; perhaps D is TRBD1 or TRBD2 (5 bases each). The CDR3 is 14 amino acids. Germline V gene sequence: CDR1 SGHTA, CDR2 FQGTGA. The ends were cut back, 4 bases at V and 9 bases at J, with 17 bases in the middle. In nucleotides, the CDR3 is TGTGCCAGCAGCTATGGGGGACCGGGCGCGACGCAGTATTTT. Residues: CASSYGGPGATQYF.

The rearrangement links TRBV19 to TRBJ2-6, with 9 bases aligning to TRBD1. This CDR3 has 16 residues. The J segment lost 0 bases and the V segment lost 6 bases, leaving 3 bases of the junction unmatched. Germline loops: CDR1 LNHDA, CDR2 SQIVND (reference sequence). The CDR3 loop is CASSRDRASGANVLTF. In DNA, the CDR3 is TGTGCCAGTAGCAGGGACAGGGCCTCTGGGGCCAACGTCCTGACTTTC.

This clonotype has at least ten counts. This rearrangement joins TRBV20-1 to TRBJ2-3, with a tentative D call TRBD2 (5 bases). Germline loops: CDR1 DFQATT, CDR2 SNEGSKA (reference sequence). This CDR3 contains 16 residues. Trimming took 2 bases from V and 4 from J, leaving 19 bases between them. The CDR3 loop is CSARSFNVGSPDTQYF. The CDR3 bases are TGCAGTGCTAGATCTTTCAACGTGGGGAGTCCAGATACGCAGTATTTT.

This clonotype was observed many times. CDR3 sequence: CSARGSGTGELFF. Written as DNA, the CDR3 is TGCAGTGCTAGGGGGAGCGGAACCGGGGAGCTGTTTTTT. The gene calls are TRBV20-1 and TRBJ2-2; D might be TRBD2 (5 bases). This CDR3 contains 13 residues. V was cut by 3 bases and J by 5 bases, with 10 bases left in between. Germline V gene data show CDR1 as DFQATT and CDR2 as SNEGSKA (reference sequence).

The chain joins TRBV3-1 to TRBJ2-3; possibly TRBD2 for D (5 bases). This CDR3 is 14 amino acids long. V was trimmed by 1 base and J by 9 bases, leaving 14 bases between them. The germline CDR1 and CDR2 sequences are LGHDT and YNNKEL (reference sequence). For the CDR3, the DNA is TGTGCCAGCAGCCAAGGGACGAACCCGGGGACGCAGTATTTT. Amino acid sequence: CASSQGTNPGTQYF.

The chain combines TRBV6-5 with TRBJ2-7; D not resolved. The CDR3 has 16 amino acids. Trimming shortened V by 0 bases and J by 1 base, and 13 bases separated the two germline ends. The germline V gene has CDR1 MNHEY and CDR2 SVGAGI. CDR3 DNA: TGTGCCAGCAGTTACTCGTCTAGTTCCAAGTCCTACGAGCAGTACTTC. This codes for CASSYSSSSKSYEQYF.

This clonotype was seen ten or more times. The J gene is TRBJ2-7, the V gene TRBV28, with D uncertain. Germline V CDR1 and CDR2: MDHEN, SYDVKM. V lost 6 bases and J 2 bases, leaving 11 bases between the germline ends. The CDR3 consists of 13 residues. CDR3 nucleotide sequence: TGTGCCAGCAGCCGCAATGGACCCTACGAGCAGTACTTC. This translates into CASSRNGPYEQYF.

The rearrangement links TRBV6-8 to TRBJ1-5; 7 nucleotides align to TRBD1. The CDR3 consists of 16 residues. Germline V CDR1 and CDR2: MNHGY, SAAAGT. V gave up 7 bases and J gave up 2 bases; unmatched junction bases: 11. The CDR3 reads CASKGDSMGRNQPQHF. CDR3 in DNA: TGTGCCAGCAAGGGGGACAGCATGGGACGCAATCAGCCCCAGCATTTT.

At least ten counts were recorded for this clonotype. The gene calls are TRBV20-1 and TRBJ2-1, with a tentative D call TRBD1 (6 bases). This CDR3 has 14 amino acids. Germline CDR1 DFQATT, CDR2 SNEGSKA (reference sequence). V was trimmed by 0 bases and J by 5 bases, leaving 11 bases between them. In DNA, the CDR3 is TGCAGTGCTAGAGATGCACAGGGTCACAATGAGCAGTTCTTC. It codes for CSARDAQGHNEQFF.

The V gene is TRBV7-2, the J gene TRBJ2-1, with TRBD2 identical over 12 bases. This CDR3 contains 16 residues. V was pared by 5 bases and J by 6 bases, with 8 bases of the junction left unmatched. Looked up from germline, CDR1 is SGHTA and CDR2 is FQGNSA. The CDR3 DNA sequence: TGTGCCAGCAGCATGACTAGCGGGAGTAACCTCAATGAGCAGTTCTTC. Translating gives CASSMTSGSNLNEQFF.

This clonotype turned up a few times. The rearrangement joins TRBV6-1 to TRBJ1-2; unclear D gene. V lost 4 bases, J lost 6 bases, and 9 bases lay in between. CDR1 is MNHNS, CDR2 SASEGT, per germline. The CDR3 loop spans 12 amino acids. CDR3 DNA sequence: TGTGCCAGCAGTGGTGGAGGGAATGGCTACACCTTC. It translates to CASSGGGNGYTF.

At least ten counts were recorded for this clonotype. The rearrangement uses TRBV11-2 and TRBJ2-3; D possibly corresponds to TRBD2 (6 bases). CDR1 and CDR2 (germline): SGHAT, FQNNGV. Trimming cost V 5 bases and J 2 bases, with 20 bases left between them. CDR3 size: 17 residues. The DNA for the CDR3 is TGTGCCAGCAGCCCCCGCCGTGATTGGAGGGCCACAGATACGCAGTATTTT. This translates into CASSPRRDWRATDTQYF.

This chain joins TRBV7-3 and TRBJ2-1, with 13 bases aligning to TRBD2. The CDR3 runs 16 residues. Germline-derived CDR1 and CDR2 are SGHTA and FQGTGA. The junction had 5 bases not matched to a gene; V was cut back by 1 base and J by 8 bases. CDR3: CASSLSGTSGVHEQFF. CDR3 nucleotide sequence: TGTGCCAGCAGCTTAAGTGGGACTAGCGGGGTTCATGAGCAGTTCTTC. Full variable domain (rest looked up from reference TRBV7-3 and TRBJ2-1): GAGVSQTPSNKVTEKGKYVELRCDPISGHTALYWYRQSLGQGPEFLIYFQGTGAADDSGLPNDRFFAVRPEGSVSTLKIQRTERGDSAVYLCASSLSGTSGVHEQFFGPGTRLTVL.

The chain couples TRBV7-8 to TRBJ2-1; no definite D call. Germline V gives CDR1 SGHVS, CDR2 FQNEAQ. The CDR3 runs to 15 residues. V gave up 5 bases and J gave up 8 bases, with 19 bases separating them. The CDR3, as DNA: TGTGCCAGCAGCCCCAAGGTTACTAATAAGGATGAGCAGTTCTTC. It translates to CASSPKVTNKDEQFF.

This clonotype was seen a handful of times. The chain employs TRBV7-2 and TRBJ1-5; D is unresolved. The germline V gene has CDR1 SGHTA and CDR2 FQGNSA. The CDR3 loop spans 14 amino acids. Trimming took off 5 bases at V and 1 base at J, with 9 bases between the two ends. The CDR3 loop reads CASSPYWSNQPQHF. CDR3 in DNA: TGTGCCAGCAGCCCGTATTGGAGCAATCAGCCCCAGCATTTT.

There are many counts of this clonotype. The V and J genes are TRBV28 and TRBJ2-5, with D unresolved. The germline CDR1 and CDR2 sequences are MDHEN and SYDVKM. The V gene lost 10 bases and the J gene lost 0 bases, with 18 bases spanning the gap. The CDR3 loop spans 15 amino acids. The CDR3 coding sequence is TGTGCCACTTCAAACTGGGCGCAATACCAAGAGACCCAGTACTTC. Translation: CATSNWAQYQETQYF.

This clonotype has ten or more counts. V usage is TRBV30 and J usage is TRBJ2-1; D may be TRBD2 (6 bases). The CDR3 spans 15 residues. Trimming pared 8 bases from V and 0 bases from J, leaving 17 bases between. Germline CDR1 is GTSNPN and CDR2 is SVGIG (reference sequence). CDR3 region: CAVHNDGSSYNEQFF. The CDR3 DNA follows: TGTGCCGTGCACAACGACGGGAGCTCCTACAATGAGCAGTTCTTC.

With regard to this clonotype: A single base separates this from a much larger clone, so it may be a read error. The CDR3 here is CSSSTDSLMNTEAFF. As DNA, the CDR3 is TGTTCCAGCAGTACGGACAGCCTAATGAACACTGAAGCTTTCTTT. V and J are TRBV28 and TRBJ1-1; tentatively, D is TRBD1 (6 bases). CDR3 length: 15 residues. The germline V gene has CDR1 MDHEN and CDR2 SYDVKM.

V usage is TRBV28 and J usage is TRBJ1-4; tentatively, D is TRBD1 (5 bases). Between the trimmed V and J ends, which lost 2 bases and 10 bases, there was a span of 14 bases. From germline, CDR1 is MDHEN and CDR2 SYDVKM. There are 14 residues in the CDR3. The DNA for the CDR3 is TGTGCCAGCAGTTTACAGGGACCTTCACCAAAACTGTTTTTT. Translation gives CASSLQGPSPKLFF.

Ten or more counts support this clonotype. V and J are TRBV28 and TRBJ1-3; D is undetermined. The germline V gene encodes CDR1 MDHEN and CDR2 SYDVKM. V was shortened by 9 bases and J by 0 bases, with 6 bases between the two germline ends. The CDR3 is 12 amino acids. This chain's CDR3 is CASRSSGNTIYF. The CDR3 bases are TGTGCCAGTCGATCCTCTGGAAACACCATATATTTT.

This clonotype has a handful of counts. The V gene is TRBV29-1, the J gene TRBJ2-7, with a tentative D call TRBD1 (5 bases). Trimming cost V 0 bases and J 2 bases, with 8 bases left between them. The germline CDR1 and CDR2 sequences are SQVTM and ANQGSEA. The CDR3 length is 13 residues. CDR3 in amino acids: CSVEETGPYEQYF. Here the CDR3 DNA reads TGCAGCGTTGAAGAAACAGGTCCCTACGAGCAGTACTTC.